The entry that follows covers one TCR beta chain sequence. Antigen specificity is unknown. Genomic DNA was the PCR template. Amplification of the beta chain CDR3 used 30 forward and 13 reverse multiplex primers. TCRdb reprocessed the multiplex PCR reads with MiXCR, giving one entry per CDR3 protein. Seen here are 280,000 or so distinct CDR3 sequences, around 50% observed once, and the top ten hold roughly an eighth. CDR3 size: 11 residues. In germline, CDR1 is MDHEN, CDR2 SYDVKM. The V end was cut by 4 bases, the J end by 8 bases, with 8 bases between. The data stem from a study of type 1 and type 2 diabetes patients. Study in general: Samples came from type 1 diabetic, type 2 diabetic or nondiabetic people, recruited in China. CD4+ or CD8+ T cells were positively selected from PBMCs with microbeads.

Whole-study findings and limits: Type 2 diabetes and control V and J usage correlated highly, about 0.97. In type 2 diabetes, highly-expanded CD4+ clones took a median around 4% of reads.

Material: peripheral blood mononuclear cells (PBMCs). This sequence originates from a man aged 18 to 30 with type 2 diabetes. The genes are TRBV28 and TRBJ1-1; no reliable D call. In DNA form, the CDR3 reads TGTGCCAGCAGTTCACCTCAGGAAGCTTTCTTT. It yields the protein CASSSPQEAFF. Full variable domain (remainder filled in from reference TRBV28 and TRBJ1-1): DVKVTQSSRYLVKRTGEKVFLECVQDMDHENMFWYRQDPGLGLRLIYFSYDVKMKEKGDIPEGYSVSREKKERFSLILESASTNQTSMYLCASSSPQEAFFGQGTRLTVV.